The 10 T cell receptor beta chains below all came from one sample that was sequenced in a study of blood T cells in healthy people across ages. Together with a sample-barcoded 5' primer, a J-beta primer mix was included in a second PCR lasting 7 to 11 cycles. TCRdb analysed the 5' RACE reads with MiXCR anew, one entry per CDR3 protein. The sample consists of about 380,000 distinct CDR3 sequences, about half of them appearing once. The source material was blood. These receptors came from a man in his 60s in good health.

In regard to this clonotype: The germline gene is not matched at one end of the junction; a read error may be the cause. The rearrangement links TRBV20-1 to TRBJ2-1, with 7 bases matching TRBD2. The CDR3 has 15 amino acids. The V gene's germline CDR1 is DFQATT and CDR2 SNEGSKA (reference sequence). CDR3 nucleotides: TGCCGTGCTCTGGGGCTAGCGGAGCGATACGATGAGCAGTTCTTC. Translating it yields CRALGLAERYDEQFF.

The CDR3 nucleotides read TGTGCCACCAGTGACATCATGACAGGGGTAGAGGAGTACAATGAGCAGTTCTTC. Its translation is CATSDIMTGVEEYNEQFF. The rearrangement joins TRBV24-1 to TRBJ2-1, with 8 bases fitting TRBD1. With 4 bases clipped from V and 4 bases from J, the junction kept 14 bases outside the gene matches. The germline gives CDR1 KGHDR, CDR2 SFDVKD. CDR3 length: 18 residues.

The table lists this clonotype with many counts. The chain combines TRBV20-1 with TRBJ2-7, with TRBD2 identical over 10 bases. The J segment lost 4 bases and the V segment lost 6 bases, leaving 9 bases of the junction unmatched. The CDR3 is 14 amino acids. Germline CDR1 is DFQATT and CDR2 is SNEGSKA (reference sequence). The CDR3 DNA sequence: TGCAGTGCCCCACCGGGACTAGCGTCATACGAGCAGTACTTC. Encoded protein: CSAPPGLASYEQYF.

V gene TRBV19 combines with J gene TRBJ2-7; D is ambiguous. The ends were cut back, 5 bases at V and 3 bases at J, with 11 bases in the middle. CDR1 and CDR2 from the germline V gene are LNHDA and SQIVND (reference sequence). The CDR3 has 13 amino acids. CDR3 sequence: CASSGPPIYEQYF. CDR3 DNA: TGTGCCAGTAGTGGGCCCCCAATCTACGAGCAGTACTTC.

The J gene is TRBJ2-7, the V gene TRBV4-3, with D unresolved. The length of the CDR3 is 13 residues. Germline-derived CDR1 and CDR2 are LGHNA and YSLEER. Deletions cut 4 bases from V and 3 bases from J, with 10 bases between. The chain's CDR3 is CASSPEDGYEQYF. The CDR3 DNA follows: TGCGCCAGCAGCCCTGAGGACGGCTACGAGCAGTACTTC.

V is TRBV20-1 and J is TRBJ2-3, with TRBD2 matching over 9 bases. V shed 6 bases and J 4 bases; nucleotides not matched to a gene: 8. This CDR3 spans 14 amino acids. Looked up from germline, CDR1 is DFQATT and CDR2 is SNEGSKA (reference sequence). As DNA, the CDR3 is TGCAGTGCAAGGCGGGGGGGCAGATCAGATACGCAGTATTTT. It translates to CSARRGGRSDTQYF.

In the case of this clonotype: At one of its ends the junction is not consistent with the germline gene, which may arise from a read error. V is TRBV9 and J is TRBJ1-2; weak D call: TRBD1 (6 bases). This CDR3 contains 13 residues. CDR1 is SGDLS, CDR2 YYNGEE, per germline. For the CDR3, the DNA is TGTGCCAACAGCCCCCAGGGGTACTATGGCTACACCTTC. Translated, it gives CANSPQGYYGYTF.

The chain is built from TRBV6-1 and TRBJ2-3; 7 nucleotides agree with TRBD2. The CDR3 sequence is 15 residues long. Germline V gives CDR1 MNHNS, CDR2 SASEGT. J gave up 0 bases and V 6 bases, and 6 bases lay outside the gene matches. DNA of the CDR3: TGTGCCAGCAGAGCCTGGGGGGGGAGCACAGATACGCAGTATTTT. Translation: CASRAWGGSTDTQYF.

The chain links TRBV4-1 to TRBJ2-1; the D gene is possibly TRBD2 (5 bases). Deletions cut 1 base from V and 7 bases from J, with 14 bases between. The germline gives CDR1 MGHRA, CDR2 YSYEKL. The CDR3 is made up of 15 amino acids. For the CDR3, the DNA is TGCGCCAGCAGCCAAGTCCAAGCGGAAGTAAATGAGCAGTTCTTC. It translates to CASSQVQAEVNEQFF.

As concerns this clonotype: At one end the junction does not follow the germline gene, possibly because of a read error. CDR3 sequence: CANSQEDRTRTDTQYF. The CDR3 region has the DNA TGTGCCAACAGCCAAGAGGACAGGACCCGCACAGATACGCAGTATTTT. The V gene is TRBV4-2, the J gene TRBJ2-3, with 7 positions matching TRBD1. Germline V gene sequence: CDR1 LGHNA, CDR2 YNFKEQ. CDR3 length: 16 amino acids.